This T cell receptor beta chain was retrieved from a study of blood T cell repertoires in COVID-19. Background on the study: Researchers got acute and convalescent COVID-19 samples from the United States, Italy and Spain. T cells, B-cell-depleted T cells, or PBMCs provided the cDNA or gDNA that served as material.

The CDR3 has 14 amino acids. CDR1 is MGHRA, CDR2 YSYEKL, per germline. The V end was cut by 2 bases, the J end by 2 bases, with 9 bases between. Per the original data handling: Nucleated cell counts were estimated from reference gene primer amplification. TCRdb's copy holds only in-frame clones and misses some; the assay was immunoSEQ multiplex PCR. V and J calls and clone size follow that table, whereas D and trimming were derived from the DNA. The repertoire includes 130,000 to 150,000 clones, approximately 90% of them detected once, and over 8.5% sits in the top ten. The source of this sequence is a woman aged 45-65 years with active or convalescent COVID-19. The chain employs TRBV4-1 and TRBJ2-5; tentative D call: TRBD2 (5 bases). The sample taken for sequencing was peripheral blood. CDR3 coding DNA: TGCGCCAGCAGCCAACCCACTAGACAAGAGACCCAGTACTTC. Its protein is CASSQPTRQETQYF.